The 10 T cell receptor beta chains reported below all come from one sample, sequenced in a study of blood T cells in healthy people across ages. A sample-barcoded 5' primer and a J-beta primer mix were used in a second PCR of about 7 to 11 cycles. TCRdb reprocessed the 5' RACE reads via MiXCR and lists one record per CDR3 protein. The data hold around 690,000 distinct CDR3 sequences, with around three fifths observed a single time. What was sequenced was blood. The receptors were gathered from a man aged 60-69 years in good health.

This clonotype was recorded a few times. CDR3 residues: CSAGLESGTVQETQYF. CDR3 DNA: TGCAGTGCTGGACTAGAGTCCGGGACAGTACAAGAGACCCAGTACTTC. The genes are TRBV20-1 and TRBJ2-5; D might be TRBD1 or TRBD2, each matching 7 bases. Looked up from germline, CDR1 is DFQATT and CDR2 is SNEGSKA (reference sequence). CDR3 length equals 16 residues. The V end lost 5 bases, the J end lost 2 bases, and 21 bases lay between the germline ends.

The rearrangement uses TRBV3-1 and TRBJ1-2; no firm D call. Germline V gene data show CDR1 as LGHDT and CDR2 as YNNKEL (reference sequence). V lost 4 bases and J lost 5, with 23 bases in between. This CDR3 region has 17 residues. DNA for the CDR3: TGTGCCAGCAGCCTTAAGAAGTCGACGGATACGCAGTATGGCTACACCTTC. Translated, it gives CASSLKKSTDTQYGYTF.

The CDR3, as DNA: TGTGCCGTCGCTAGCGGGAGCTCCTACAATGAGCAGTTCTTC. Protein sequence: CAVASGSSYNEQFF. The V call is TRBV10-3, the J call TRBJ2-1, with 10 positions matching TRBD2. V lost 11 bases to trimming and J lost 0 bases; unmatched junction nucleotides: 4. The length of the CDR3 is 14 residues. CDR1 and CDR2 from the germline V gene are ENHRY and SYGVKD.

The chain is built from TRBV5-1 and TRBJ2-5; 7 nucleotides match TRBD1. CDR1 is SGHRS and CDR2 is YFSETQ in the germline V gene. V trimming: 4 bases; J trimming: 2 bases; junction bases outside the gene matches: 14. The CDR3 extends over 17 amino acids. CDR3 loop: CASSQTLQGSIQETQYF. The CDR3 DNA is TGCGCCAGCAGCCAGACCCTACAGGGGAGCATTCAAGAGACCCAGTACTTC. The complete variable domain, with remaining parts taken from reference TRBV5-1 and TRBJ2-5, reads KAGVTQTPRYLIKTRGQQVTLSCSPISGHRSVSWYQQTPGQGLQFLFEYFSETQRNKGNFPGRFSGRQFSNSRSEMNVSTLELGDSALYLCASSQTLQGSIQETQYFGPGTRLLVL.

The genes are TRBV28 and TRBJ2-1; the D is unclear. V lost 4 bases, J lost 2 bases, and 12 bases lay in between. The CDR3 contains 15 residues. CDR1 and CDR2 (germline): MDHEN, SYDVKM. This chain's CDR3 is CASSSLDPAYNEQFF. The CDR3 DNA reads TGTGCCAGCAGTTCCCTTGACCCGGCCTACAATGAGCAGTTCTTC.

V and J are TRBV20-1 and TRBJ1-5, with D unresolved. The V and J ends lost 0 bases and 4 bases respectively, with 13 bases between them. Germline V gene lookup returns CDR1 DFQATT and CDR2 SNEGSKA (reference sequence). The CDR3 consists of 15 residues. The CDR3, as DNA: TGCAGTGCTAGAGAGACTCCCTCGGCGAATCAGCCCCAGCATTTT. Protein product: CSARETPSANQPQHF.

The rearrangement uses TRBV12-3 or TRBV12-4 and TRBJ2-1; 8 nucleotides align to TRBD1. Germline trimming cut 5 bases from V and 2 bases from J; bases unmatched to any gene: 8. CDR3 length: 16 amino acids. The CDR3: CASSRPGQDAYNEQFF. In DNA form, the CDR3 reads TGTGCCAGCAGTCGACCGGGACAGGACGCCTACAATGAGCAGTTCTTC.

V is TRBV2 and J is TRBJ2-7; 11 bases map to TRBD1. The CDR3 is 15 residues long. Germline V lookup: CDR1 SNHLY, CDR2 FYNNEI. Trimming at V came to 6 bases and at J to 3 bases, leaving 7 bases not matched to a gene. CDR3 residues: CASSRGQGASYEQYF. CDR3 coding DNA: TGTGCCAGCAGCCGCGGACAGGGGGCGAGCTACGAGCAGTACTTC. Supplemented by reference TRBV2 and TRBJ2-7, the full variable domain reads EPEVTQTPSHQVTQMGQEVILRCVPISNHLYFYWYRQILGQKVEFLVSFYNNEISEKSEIFDDQFSVERPDGSNFTLKIRSTKLEDSAMYFCASSRGQGASYEQYFGPGTRLTVT.

In DNA, the CDR3 is TGCGCCAGCAGCTTAACAGGTAATGGAGGCAATCAGCCCCAGCATTTT. Its protein product is CASSLTGNGGNQPQHF. The genes are TRBV5-1 and TRBJ1-5; D might be TRBD1 (5 bases). The V gene's germline CDR1 is SGHRS and CDR2 YFSETQ. V was clipped by 2 bases and J by 2 bases, with 14 bases between them. The CDR3 is made up of 16 amino acids.

V and J are TRBV7-2 and TRBJ1-2; 9 positions match TRBD1. This CDR3 is built from 15 residues. V lost 3 bases and J lost 8; bases outside the gene matches: 10. Germline loops: CDR1 SGHTA, CDR2 FQGNSA. This CDR3 is CASSFRPGQGGGYTF. CDR3 DNA: TGTGCCAGCAGCTTTCGTCCGGGACAGGGTGGGGGCTACACCTTC.